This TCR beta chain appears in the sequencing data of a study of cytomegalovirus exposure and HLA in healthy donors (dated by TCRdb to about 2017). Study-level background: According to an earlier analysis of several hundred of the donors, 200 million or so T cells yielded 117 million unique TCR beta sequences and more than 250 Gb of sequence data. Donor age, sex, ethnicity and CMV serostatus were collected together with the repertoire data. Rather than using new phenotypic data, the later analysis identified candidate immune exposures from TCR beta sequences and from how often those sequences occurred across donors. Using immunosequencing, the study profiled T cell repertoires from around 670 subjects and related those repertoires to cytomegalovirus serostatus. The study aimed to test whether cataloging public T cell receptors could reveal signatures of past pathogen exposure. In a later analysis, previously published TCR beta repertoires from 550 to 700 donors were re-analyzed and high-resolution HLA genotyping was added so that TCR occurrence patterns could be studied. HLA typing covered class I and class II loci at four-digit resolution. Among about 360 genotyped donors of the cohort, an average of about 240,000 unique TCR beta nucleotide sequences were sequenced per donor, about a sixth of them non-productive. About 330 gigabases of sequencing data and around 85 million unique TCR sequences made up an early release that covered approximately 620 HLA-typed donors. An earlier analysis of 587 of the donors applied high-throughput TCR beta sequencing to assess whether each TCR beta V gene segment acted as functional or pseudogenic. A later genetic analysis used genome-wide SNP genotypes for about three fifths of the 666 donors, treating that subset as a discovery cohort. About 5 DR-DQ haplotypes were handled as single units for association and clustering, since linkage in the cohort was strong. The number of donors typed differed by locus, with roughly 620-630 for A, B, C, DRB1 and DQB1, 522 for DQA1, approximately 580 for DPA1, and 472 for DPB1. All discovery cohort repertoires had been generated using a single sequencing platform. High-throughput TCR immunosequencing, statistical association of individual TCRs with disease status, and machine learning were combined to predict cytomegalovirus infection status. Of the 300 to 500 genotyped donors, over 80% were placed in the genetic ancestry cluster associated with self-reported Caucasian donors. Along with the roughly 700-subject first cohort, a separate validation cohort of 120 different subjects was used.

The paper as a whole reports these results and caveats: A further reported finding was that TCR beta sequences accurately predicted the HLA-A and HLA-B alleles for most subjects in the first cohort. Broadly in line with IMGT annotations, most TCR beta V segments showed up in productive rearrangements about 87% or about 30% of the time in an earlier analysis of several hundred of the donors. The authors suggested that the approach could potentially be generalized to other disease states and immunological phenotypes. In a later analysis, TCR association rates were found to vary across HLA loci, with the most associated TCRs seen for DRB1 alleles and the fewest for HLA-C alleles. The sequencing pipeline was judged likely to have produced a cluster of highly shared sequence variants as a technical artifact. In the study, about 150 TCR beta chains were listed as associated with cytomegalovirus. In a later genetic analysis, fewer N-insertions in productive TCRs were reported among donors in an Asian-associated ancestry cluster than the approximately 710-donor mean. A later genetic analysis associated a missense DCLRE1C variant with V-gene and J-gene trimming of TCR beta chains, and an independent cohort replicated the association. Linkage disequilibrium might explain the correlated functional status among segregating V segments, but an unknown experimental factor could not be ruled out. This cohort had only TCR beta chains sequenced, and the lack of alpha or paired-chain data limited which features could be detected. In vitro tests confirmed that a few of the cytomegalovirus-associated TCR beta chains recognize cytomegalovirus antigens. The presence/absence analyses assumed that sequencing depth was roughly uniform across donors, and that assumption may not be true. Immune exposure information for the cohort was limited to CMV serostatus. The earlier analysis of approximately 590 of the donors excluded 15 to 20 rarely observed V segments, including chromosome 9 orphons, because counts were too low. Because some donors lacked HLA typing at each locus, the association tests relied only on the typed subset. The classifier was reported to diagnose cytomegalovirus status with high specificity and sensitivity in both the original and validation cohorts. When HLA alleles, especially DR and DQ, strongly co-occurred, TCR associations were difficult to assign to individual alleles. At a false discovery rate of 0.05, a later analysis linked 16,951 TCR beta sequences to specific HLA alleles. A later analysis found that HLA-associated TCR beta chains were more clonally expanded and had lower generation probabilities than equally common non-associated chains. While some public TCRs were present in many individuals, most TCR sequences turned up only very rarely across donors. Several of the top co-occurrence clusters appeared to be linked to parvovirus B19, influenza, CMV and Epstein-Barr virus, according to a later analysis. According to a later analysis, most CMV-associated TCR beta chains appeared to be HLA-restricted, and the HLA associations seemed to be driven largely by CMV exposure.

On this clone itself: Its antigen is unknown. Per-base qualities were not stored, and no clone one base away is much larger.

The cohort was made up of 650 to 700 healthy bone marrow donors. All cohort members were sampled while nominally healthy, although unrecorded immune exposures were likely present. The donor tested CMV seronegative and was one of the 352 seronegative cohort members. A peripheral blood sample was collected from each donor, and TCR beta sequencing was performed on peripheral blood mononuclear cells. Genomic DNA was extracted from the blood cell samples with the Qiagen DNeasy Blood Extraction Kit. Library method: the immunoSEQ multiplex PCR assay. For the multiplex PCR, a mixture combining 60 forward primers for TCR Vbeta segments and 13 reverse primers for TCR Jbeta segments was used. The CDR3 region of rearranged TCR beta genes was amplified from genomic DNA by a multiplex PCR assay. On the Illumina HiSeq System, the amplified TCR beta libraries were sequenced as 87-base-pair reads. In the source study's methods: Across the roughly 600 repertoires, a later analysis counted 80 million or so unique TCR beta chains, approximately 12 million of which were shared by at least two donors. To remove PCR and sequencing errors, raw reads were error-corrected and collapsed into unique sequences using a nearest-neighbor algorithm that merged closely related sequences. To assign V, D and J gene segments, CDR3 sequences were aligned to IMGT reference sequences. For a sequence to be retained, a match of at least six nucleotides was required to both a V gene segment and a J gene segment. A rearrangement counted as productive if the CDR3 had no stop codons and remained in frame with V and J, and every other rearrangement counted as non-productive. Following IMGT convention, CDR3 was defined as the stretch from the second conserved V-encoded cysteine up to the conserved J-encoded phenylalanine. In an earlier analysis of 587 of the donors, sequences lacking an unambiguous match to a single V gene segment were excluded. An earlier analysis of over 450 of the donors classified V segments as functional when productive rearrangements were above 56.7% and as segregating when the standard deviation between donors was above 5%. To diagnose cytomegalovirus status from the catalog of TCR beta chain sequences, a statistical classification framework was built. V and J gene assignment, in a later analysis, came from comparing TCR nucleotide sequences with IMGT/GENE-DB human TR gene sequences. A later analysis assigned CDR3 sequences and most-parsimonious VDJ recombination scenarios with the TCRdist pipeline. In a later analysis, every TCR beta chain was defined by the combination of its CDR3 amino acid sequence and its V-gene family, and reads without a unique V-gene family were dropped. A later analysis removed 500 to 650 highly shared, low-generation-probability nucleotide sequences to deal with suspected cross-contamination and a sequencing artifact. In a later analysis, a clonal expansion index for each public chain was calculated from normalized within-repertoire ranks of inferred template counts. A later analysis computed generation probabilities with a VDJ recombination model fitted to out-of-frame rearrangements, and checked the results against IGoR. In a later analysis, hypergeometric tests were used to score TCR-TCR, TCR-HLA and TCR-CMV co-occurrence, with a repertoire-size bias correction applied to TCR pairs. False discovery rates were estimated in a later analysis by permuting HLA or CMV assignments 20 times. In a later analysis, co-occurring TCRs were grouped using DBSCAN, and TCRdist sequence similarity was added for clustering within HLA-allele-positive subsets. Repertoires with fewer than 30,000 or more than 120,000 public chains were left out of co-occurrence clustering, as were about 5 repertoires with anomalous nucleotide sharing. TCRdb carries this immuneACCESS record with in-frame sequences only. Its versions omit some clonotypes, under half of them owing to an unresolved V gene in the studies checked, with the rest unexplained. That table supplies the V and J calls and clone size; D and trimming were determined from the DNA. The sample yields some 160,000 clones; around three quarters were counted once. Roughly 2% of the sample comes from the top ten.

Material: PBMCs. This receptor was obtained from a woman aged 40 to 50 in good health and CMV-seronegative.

The DNA is TGTGCCAGCAGTTACTCCCCAGGGCCAGGCCAGGAGACCCAGTACTTC. This encodes CASSYSPGPGQETQYF. The rearrangement combines TRBV6-5 with TRBJ2-5; a tentative D call is TRBD1 (5 bases match). The CDR3, cysteine through phenylalanine, is 16 amino acids long. Solely the CDR3 DNA is kept, with 48 bases framed from the first base. At the junction V is shortened by 0 bases and J by 5 bases, with 16 bases in between. The germline V gene provides CDR1 MNHEY and CDR2 SVGAGI.